A single sample is the source of the 26 T cell receptor beta chains below, sequenced in a study of graft-versus-host responses after intestinal transplantation. Intraepithelial and lamina propria lymphocytes were released after the graft tissue was processed. Profiled with immunoSEQ multiplex PCR; TCRdb holds only in-frame clones, not every one. There are around 15,000 clones in the sample; 67% occur only once, and roughly 10% lies in the top ten. The source material was ileum tissue, sampled just over 650 days after intestinal transplantation. All receptors derive from a human patient who received an intestinal transplant, so some T cells may come from the graft donor.

The chain recombines TRBV27 with TRBJ2-6; D is ambiguous. The CDR3 covers 15 residues. The germline CDR1 and CDR2 sequences are MNHEY and SMNVEV (reference sequence). The V end lost 5 bases, the J end lost 3 bases, and 11 bases lay between the germline ends. The CDR3 region is CASSPGLSGANVLTF. CDR3 sequence (DNA): TGTGCCAGCAGTCCCGGTTTGAGTGGGGCCAACGTCCTGACTTTC.

The V and J genes are TRBV7-9 and TRBJ2-1, with 7 bases identical to TRBD1. V dropped 6 bases and J dropped 6; count of bases not matched to a gene: 11. This CDR3 has 15 amino acids. Germline lookup yields CDR1 SEHNR and CDR2 FQNEAQ (reference sequence). The CDR3 sequence: CASSHPGTVVNEQFF. The DNA of the CDR3 is TGTGCCAGCAGTCACCCCGGGACAGTCGTCAATGAGCAGTTCTTC.

V usage is TRBV6-5 and J usage is TRBJ2-1; D perhaps matches TRBD1 (5 bases). The CDR3 is 13 amino acids. Trimming shortened V by 5 bases and J by 1 base, and 6 bases separated the two germline ends. Germline V CDR1 and CDR2: MNHEY, SVGAGI. CDR3 sequence (DNA): TGTGCCAGCAGTCAGGGATCCTACAATGAGCAGTTCTTC. It codes for CASSQGSYNEQFF.

This CDR3 reads CASSRSGATDTQYF. As DNA, the CDR3 is TGTGCCAGCAGCCGGAGCGGGGCCACAGATACGCAGTATTTT. The rearrangement links TRBV7-6 to TRBJ2-3; 7 bases match TRBD2. With V trimmed by 5 bases and J by 2 bases, 4 bases remained unmatched. Germline loops: CDR1 SGHVS, CDR2 FNYEAQ. This CDR3 has 14 residues.

The chain joins TRBV4-2 to TRBJ2-7, with 9 bases matching TRBD1. The CDR3 loop spans 16 amino acids. CDR1 and CDR2 from the germline V gene are LGHNA and YNFKEQ. Trimming cost V 1 base and J 2 bases; bases outside gene matches: 6. The CDR3 loop is CASSQVEGQGTYEQYF. CDR3 DNA sequence: TGTGCCAGCAGCCAAGTGGAAGGACAGGGGACCTACGAGCAGTACTTC.

The chain combines TRBV11-3 with TRBJ1-2; D is ambiguous. Between the trimmed V and J ends, which lost 3 bases and 1 base, there was a span of 6 bases. Germline assignment: CDR1 SGHNT and CDR2 YENEEA. CDR3 length: 13 residues. The CDR3 sequence: CASSFGFNYGYTF. CDR3 in DNA: TGTGCCAGCAGCTTCGGGTTTAACTATGGCTACACCTTC. The whole variable domain, remainder taken from reference TRBV11-3 and TRBJ1-2, is EAGVVQSPRYKIIEKKQPVAFWCNPISGHNTLYWYLQNLGQGPELLIRYENEEAVDDSQLPKDRFSAERLKGVDSTLKIQPAELGDSAVYLCASSFGFNYGYTFGSGTRLTVV.

The chain has TRBV10-1 and TRBJ2-3; 9 nucleotides line up with TRBD2. The CDR3 is 17 residues long. The germline gives CDR1 WNHNN, CDR2 SYGVQD (reference sequence). J was trimmed by 2 bases and V by 7 bases; bases with no gene match: 13. CDR3 in amino acids: CASTEWGLAGSTDTQYF. DNA for the CDR3: TGCGCCAGCACCGAGTGGGGGCTAGCGGGATCCACAGATACGCAGTATTTT.

The rearrangement links TRBV7-2 to TRBJ2-3; D not resolved. In germline, CDR1 is SGHTA, CDR2 FQGNSA. The CDR3 is made up of 14 amino acids. Trimming left V 6 bases short and J 1 base short, with 11 bases between. The CDR3 reads CASSPGLGTDTQYF. In DNA form, the CDR3 reads TGTGCCAGCAGTCCCGGTTTGGGCACAGATACGCAGTATTTT. Full variable domain (remainder filled in from reference TRBV7-2 and TRBJ2-3): GAGVSQSPSNKVTEKGKDVELRCDPISGHTALYWYRQSLGQGLEFLIYFQGNSAPDKSGLPSDRFSAERTGGSVSTLTIQRTQQEDSAVYLCASSPGLGTDTQYFGPGTRLTVL.

This chain uses TRBV30 with TRBJ2-3, with a tentative D call TRBD2 (5 bases). Germline lookup yields CDR1 GTSNPN and CDR2 SVGIG (reference sequence). Deletions cut 4 bases from V and 0 bases from J, with 8 bases between. There are 13 residues in the CDR3. CDR3 DNA: TGTGCCTGGACTAGAGGGAGCACAGATACGCAGTATTTT. Amino acids: CAWTRGSTDTQYF. The whole variable domain, remainder taken from reference TRBV30 and TRBJ2-3, is SQTIHQWPATLVQPVGSPLSLECTVEGTSNPNLYWYRQAAGRGLQLLFYSVGIGQISSEVPQNLSASRPQDRQFILSSKKLLLSDSGFYLCAWTRGSTDTQYFGPGTRLTVL.

V gene TRBV19 combines with J gene TRBJ1-1, with 10 bases fitting TRBD1. The CDR3 runs to 14 residues. After removal of 1 base from V and 4 bases from J, the junction contained 0 bases not matched to a gene. Germline loops: CDR1 LNHDA, CDR2 SQIVND (reference sequence). CDR3 protein: CASSIGTGGTEAFF. The CDR3, as DNA: TGTGCCAGTAGTATAGGGACAGGGGGCACTGAAGCTTTCTTT.

The chain is built from TRBV6-1 and TRBJ1-5; D is uncertain. V shed 0 bases and J shed 9 bases, with 9 bases lying between them. This CDR3 is built from 13 residues. Germline V gives CDR1 MNHNS, CDR2 SASEGT. The CDR3 loop reads CASSEAGGRPQHF. DNA of the CDR3: TGTGCCAGCAGTGAAGCGGGAGGGAGGCCCCAGCATTTT.

This sequence joins TRBV4-3 and TRBJ2-5, with D maybe TRBD2 (7 bases). Near its end, the DNA agrees better with TRBJ2-7, so the J call may be wrong. The CDR3 runs 16 residues. The V gene's germline CDR1 is LGHNA and CDR2 YSLEER. The CDR3 region has the DNA TGCGCCAGCAGCCAAGAGTGGCGGGGGCTTTCCTACGAGCAGTACTTC. Its protein is CASSQEWRGLSYEQYF.

This clone was found a few times. This chain uses TRBV6-1 with TRBJ1-5, with 7 bases that match TRBD1. CDR3 length equals 14 residues. The germline CDR1 and CDR2 sequences are MNHNS and SASEGT. After removal of 0 bases from V and 8 bases from J, the junction contained 4 bases not matched to a gene. CDR3 in DNA: TGTGCCAGCAGTGAAGCACAGGGGATTGAGCCCCAGCATTTT. Amino acids: CASSEAQGIEPQHF.

This chain uses TRBV7-2 with TRBJ2-1; D gene uncertain. Germline assignment: CDR1 SGHTA and CDR2 FQGNSA. The CDR3 totals 13 residues. V shed 2 bases and J shed 4 bases, with 6 bases lying between them. The CDR3 bases are TGTGCCAGCAGCTTAATGGCATACAATGAGCAGTTCTTC. Its protein is CASSLMAYNEQFF.

The chain couples TRBV18 to TRBJ2-1, with TRBD1 matching 10 bases. This CDR3 has 16 amino acids. Per the germline V gene, CDR1 is KGHSH and CDR2 is LQKENI. V was pared by 3 bases and J by 7 bases, with 9 bases of the junction left unmatched. The CDR3 DNA is TGTGCCAGCTCACCCCTCCCGGGACAGGGGTCGAATGAGCAGTTCTTC. Translated: CASSPLPGQGSNEQFF.

The chain is built from TRBV6-1 and TRBJ2-5; D possibly corresponds to TRBD1 (6 bases). This CDR3 spans 14 amino acids. Trimming removed 2 bases at V and 5 bases at J, with 12 bases between. Germline V gives CDR1 MNHNS, CDR2 SASEGT. The CDR3 protein is CASSEHQGSETQYF. The DNA for the CDR3 is TGTGCCAGCAGTGAACACCAGGGGTCTGAGACCCAGTACTTC.

The rearrangement joins TRBV6-4 to TRBJ1-2, with 10 bases fitting TRBD1. This CDR3 contains 14 residues. Germline CDR1 reads MRHNA; CDR2 reads SNTAGT. V was clipped by 6 bases and J by 4 bases; unmatched bases: 5. The CDR3 loop is CASRDRGFTYGYTF. The CDR3 DNA reads as TGTGCCAGCAGGGACAGGGGGTTTACCTATGGCTACACCTTC.

The chain recombines TRBV11-2 with TRBJ2-2; 10 bases align to TRBD1. This CDR3 spans 17 amino acids. After removal of 2 bases from V and 2 bases from J, the junction contained 5 bases not matched to a gene. Germline loops: CDR1 SGHAT, CDR2 FQNNGV. CDR3 DNA: TGTGCCAGCAGCTTAAGGGGGACAGGGGACAACACCGGGGAGCTGTTTTTT. This codes for CASSLRGTGDNTGELFF.

The genes are TRBV30 and TRBJ1-2; 10 bases map to TRBD1. The J segment lost 6 bases and the V segment lost 4 bases, leaving 11 bases of the junction unmatched. The CDR3 has 15 amino acids. Germline CDR1 and CDR2: GTSNPN and SVGIG (reference sequence). The CDR3 here is CAWTGTGVSRDGYTF. CDR3 DNA: TGTGCCTGGACTGGGACAGGGGTATCTCGGGATGGCTACACCTTC.

A few counts support this clone. V is TRBV4-3 and J is TRBJ2-3; TRBD2 matches 8 bases. With 0 bases clipped from V and 3 bases from J, the junction kept 17 bases outside the gene matches. CDR3 length: 20 residues. The germline CDR1 and CDR2 sequences are LGHNA and YSLEER. Here the CDR3 DNA reads TGCGCCAGCAGCCAAGATTATGCTTTGGTGGAGCGGGGGTGGACAGATACGCAGTATTTT. Protein: CASSQDYALVERGWTDTQYF.

This clone was detected only a few times. The rearrangement uses TRBV19 and TRBJ1-1, with D possibly being TRBD1 (6 bases). Trimming removed 9 bases at V and 3 bases at J, with 14 bases between. The germline V gene has CDR1 LNHDA and CDR2 SQIVND (reference sequence). The CDR3 totals 13 residues. CDR3: CASEQGAYTEAFF. As DNA, the CDR3 is TGTGCCAGCGAACAGGGAGCGTACACTGAAGCTTTCTTT.

V is TRBV7-2 and J is TRBJ2-5; 7 bases match TRBD1. The CDR3 is 15 amino acids. Germline V CDR1 and CDR2: SGHTA, FQGNSA. After removal of 4 bases from V and 0 bases from J, the junction contained 5 bases not matched to a gene. CDR3 bases: TGTGCCAGCAGCTCCCCCGGGACAGACCAAGAGACCCAGTACTTC. Residues: CASSSPGTDQETQYF.

DNA of the CDR3: TGTGCCACCAGCAGAGATGAAGGGAGGGCCTACGAGCAGTACTTC. Amino acid sequence: CATSRDEGRAYEQYF. The chain couples TRBV15 to TRBJ2-7, with 7 bases fitting TRBD2. Trimming cost V 0 bases and J 2 bases; bases outside gene matches: 4. The CDR3 runs 15 residues. Germline CDR1 and CDR2: LNHNV and YYDKDF (reference sequence).

The CDR3 reads CAWSRGGAPGSPDTQYF. The CDR3 nucleotides read TGTGCCTGGAGTCGAGGGGGGGCCCCTGGTAGCCCAGATACGCAGTATTTT. This chain links TRBV30 with TRBJ2-3, with D perhaps TRBD2 (7 bases). Germline assignment: CDR1 GTSNPN and CDR2 SVGIG (reference sequence). The V and J ends lost 2 bases and 4 bases respectively, with 22 bases between them. The CDR3 is 17 amino acids.

This clone turned up a few times. The V gene is TRBV21-1, the J gene TRBJ2-4; the tabulated D call, TRBD1, remains unverified against the DNA. TRBV21-1 counts as a pseudogene. The CDR3 covers 16 residues. CDR3 DNA sequence: TGTGCCAGCAGCAGTGGGACAGGGGGGAAGAAAAACATTCAGTACTTC. Encoded protein: CASSSGTGGKKNIQYF.

This sequence joins TRBV4-1 and TRBJ2-7; 9 positions agree with TRBD2. J lost 3 bases, V lost 4 bases, and 13 bases had no gene match. The CDR3 spans 17 residues. Germline CDR1 reads MGHRA; CDR2 reads YSYEKL. CDR3 region: CASSPFKGLAGLYEQYF. The CDR3 DNA is TGCGCCAGCAGCCCCTTCAAGGGTCTAGCGGGGCTCTACGAGCAGTACTTC.